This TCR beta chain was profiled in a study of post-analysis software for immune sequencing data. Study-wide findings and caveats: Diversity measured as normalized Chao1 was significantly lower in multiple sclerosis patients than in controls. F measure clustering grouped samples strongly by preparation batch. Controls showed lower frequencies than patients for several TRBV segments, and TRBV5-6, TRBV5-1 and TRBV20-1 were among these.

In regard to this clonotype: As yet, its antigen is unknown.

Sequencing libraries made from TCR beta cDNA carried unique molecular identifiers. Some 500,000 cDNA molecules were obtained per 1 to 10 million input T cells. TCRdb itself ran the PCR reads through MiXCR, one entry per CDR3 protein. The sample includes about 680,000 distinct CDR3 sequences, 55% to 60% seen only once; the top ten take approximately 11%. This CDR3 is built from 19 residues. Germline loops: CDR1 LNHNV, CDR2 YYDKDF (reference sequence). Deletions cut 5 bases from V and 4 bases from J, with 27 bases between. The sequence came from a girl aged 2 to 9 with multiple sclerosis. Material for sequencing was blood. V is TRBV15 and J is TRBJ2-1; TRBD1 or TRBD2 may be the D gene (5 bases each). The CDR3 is CATSPLKDSGMGVYNEQFF. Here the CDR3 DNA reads TGTGCCACCAGCCCGTTGAAGGACTCGGGCATGGGGGTTTACAATGAGCAGTTCTTC. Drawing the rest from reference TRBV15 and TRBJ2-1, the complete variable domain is DAMVIQNPRYQVTQFGKPVTLSCSQTLNHNVMYWYQQKSSQAPKLLFHYYDKDFNNEADTPDNFQSRRPNTSFCFLDIRSPGLGDTAMYLCATSPLKDSGMGVYNEQFFGPGTRLTVL.